This TCR beta chain was captured by sequencing in a study of shared clonotypes between healthy human individuals. On the study more broadly: Those who served as donors were a couple of women and three men between the ages of 18 and 49. Study-level results: The donor pool, a small one, limited the genetic and exposure-history diversity represented.

Those who donated were healthy HIV-negative adults, with no recent acute infections or vaccinations reported. Deep-level running was used for the assay. Profiled with immunoSEQ multiplex PCR; TCRdb holds only in-frame clones, not every one. The profile shows 2.3 million or so clones, 80% to 95% of them singletons. As to this clone: No antigen is known for it.

V gave up 5 bases and J gave up 5 bases; unmatched junction bases: 15. This CDR3 has 16 amino acids. Germline CDR1 and CDR2: SEHNR and FQNEAQ (reference sequence). The source of this sequence is a man aged 18 to 29 in good health. Some clones in this sample may be carry-over from other donors' samples. What was sequenced was naive CD4+ T cells from PBMCs. The subset: CD45RA+ positively selected. The chain links TRBV7-9 to TRBJ2-7, with TRBD2 identical over 7 bases. CDR3 sequence (DNA): TGTGCCAGCAGCGGAGTGGTAGTGGGAGGGCCGAACGAGCAGTACTTC. It translates to CASSGVVVGGPNEQYF.